These 26 T cell receptor beta chains originate from one sample sequenced in a study of PD-1 blockade in classical Hodgkin lymphoma. In every patient, relapse followed autologous stem cell transplantation, while exposure to brentuximab vedotin differed. Investigators isolated CD4+ T cells from thawed PBMCs through magnetic negative selection. Using immunoSEQ multiplex PCR, the repertoire was profiled, and TCRdb retains in-frame clones only, with some absent. Here the sample spans 30,000 to 40,000 clones, around nine tenths being singletons. This sample comprised CD4+ T cells from blood, obtained at baseline. Receptor source: a human donor with classical Hodgkin lymphoma.

The chain is built from TRBV7-8 and TRBJ1-5, with D uncertain. The CDR3 extends over 15 amino acids. With 5 bases removed from V and 0 bases from J, the gap between germline ends came to 11 bases. Germline V lookup: CDR1 SGHVS, CDR2 FQNEAQ. CDR3 loop: CASSIKVNSNQPQHF. The CDR3 DNA reads as TGTGCCAGCAGCATAAAAGTTAATAGCAATCAGCCCCAGCATTTT.

This chain joins TRBV6-5 and TRBJ2-1, with D uncertain. V was shortened by 6 bases and J by 4 bases, with 16 bases between the two germline ends. The germline CDR1 and CDR2 sequences are MNHEY and SVGAGI. This CDR3 contains 15 residues. This chain's CDR3 is CASSRPGRGYNEQFF. DNA for the CDR3: TGTGCCAGCAGCCGCCCCGGCAGAGGATACAATGAGCAGTTCTTC.

The chain has TRBV7-6 and TRBJ1-1; D is uncertain. V lost 4 bases and J lost 6, with 9 bases in between. Germline V CDR1 and CDR2: SGHVS, FNYEAQ. CDR3 length: 12 residues. CDR3 residues: CASSSTTAEAFF. DNA of the CDR3: TGTGCCAGCAGCTCGACTACAGCTGAAGCTTTCTTT. Based on the CDR3 plus reference TRBV7-6 and TRBJ1-1, the full variable domain is GAGVSQSPRYKVTKRGQDVALRCDPISGHVSLYWYRQALGQGPEFLTYFNYEAQQDKSGLPNDRFSAERPEGSISTLTIQRTEQRDSAMYRCASSSTTAEAFFGQGTRLTVV.

The V call is TRBV5-1, the J call TRBJ1-4, with 8 bases aligning to TRBD1. The CDR3 runs 16 residues. Germline V CDR1 and CDR2: SGHRS, YFSETQ. With 0 bases clipped from V and 7 bases from J, the junction kept 8 bases outside the gene matches. The CDR3 sequence: CASSLGLRGQVEKLFF. The DNA of the CDR3 is TGCGCCAGCAGCTTGGGGCTCAGGGGGCAAGTTGAAAAACTGTTTTTT.

V is TRBV6-1 and J is TRBJ1-5; D gene ambiguous. This CDR3 spans 14 amino acids. V lost 4 bases, J lost 0 bases, and 7 bases lay in between. The germline V gene has CDR1 MNHNS and CDR2 SASEGT. The CDR3 is CASSGGSSNQPQHF. Written as DNA, the CDR3 is TGTGCCAGCAGTGGAGGATCTAGCAATCAGCCCCAGCATTTT.

The genes are TRBV7-3 and TRBJ2-1, with 7 bases fitting TRBD1. Germline V gene data show CDR1 as SGHTA and CDR2 as FQGTGA. Trimming removed 5 bases from V and 6 bases from J; junction bases left unmatched: 4. CDR3 length equals 13 residues. CDR3 DNA: TGTGCCAGCAGCCGACGGGACAGCAATGAGCAGTTCTTC. It specifies CASSRRDSNEQFF. The whole variable domain, filled in from reference TRBV7-3 and TRBJ2-1, reads GAGVSQTPSNKVTEKGKYVELRCDPISGHTALYWYRQSLGQGPEFLIYFQGTGAADDSGLPNDRFFAVRPEGSVSTLKIQRTERGDSAVYLCASSRRDSNEQFFGPGTRLTVL.

V and J are TRBV6-8 and TRBJ1-1; 9 bases line up with TRBD1. This CDR3 is 13 amino acids long. V shed 6 bases, J shed 4 bases, and the junction held 3 bases outside the gene matches. Per germline, CDR1 MNHGY and CDR2 SAAAGT. The CDR3: CASSLGQGTEAFF. The CDR3 DNA sequence: TGTGCCAGCAGCCTGGGACAGGGCACTGAAGCTTTCTTT.

The V and J genes are TRBV6-4 and TRBJ2-7; 9 bases agree with TRBD2. CDR1 and CDR2 from the germline V gene are MRHNA and SNTAGT. V lost 7 bases to trimming and J lost 6 bases; unmatched junction nucleotides: 7. The CDR3 runs to 13 residues. This chain's CDR3 is CASTLAGVGEQYF. For the CDR3, the DNA is TGTGCCAGCACCTTAGCGGGGGTCGGCGAGCAGTACTTC.

The rearrangement links TRBV27 to TRBJ1-5; a possible D gene is TRBD1 (5 bases). The CDR3 length is 16 residues. The V end was cut by 6 bases, the J end by 0 bases, with 15 bases between. Per germline, CDR1 MNHEY and CDR2 SMNVEV (reference sequence). The CDR3 spells CASSPRLGDSNQPQHF. CDR3 coding DNA: TGTGCCAGCAGCCCTCGTTTGGGGGATAGCAATCAGCCCCAGCATTTT.

This clone was recorded a few times. The CDR3 protein is CASSYSPRGRNTEAFF. The CDR3 DNA sequence: TGTGCCAGCAGTTACTCACCCCGGGGAAGGAACACTGAAGCTTTCTTT. The chain has TRBV6-5 and TRBJ1-1; unclear D gene. The CDR3 length is 16 residues. Germline loops: CDR1 MNHEY, CDR2 SVGAGI. Trimming removed 0 bases from V and 1 base from J, with 12 bases in between.

The CDR3 loop reads CASSPTSGVRIGELFF. In DNA, the CDR3 is TGCGCCAGCAGCCCGACTAGCGGGGTAAGGATCGGGGAGCTGTTTTTT. V is TRBV4-1 and J is TRBJ2-2; 11 bases fit TRBD2. Germline loops: CDR1 MGHRA, CDR2 YSYEKL. V shed 4 bases and J 7 bases; nucleotides not matched to a gene: 8. The CDR3 consists of 16 residues.

This chain connects TRBV29-1 to TRBJ2-7; no firm D call. Germline V gene sequence: CDR1 SQVTM, CDR2 ANQGSEA. V was trimmed by 4 bases and J by 6 bases, leaving 13 bases between them. The CDR3 has 12 residues. This CDR3 reads CSVGFSGLEQYF. DNA for the CDR3: TGCAGCGTTGGATTCTCTGGCCTCGAGCAGTACTTC.

V usage is TRBV4-1 and J usage is TRBJ2-7; maybe TRBD1 (6 bases). Deletions cut 1 base from V and 1 base from J, with 11 bases between. The CDR3 is made up of 15 amino acids. Germline CDR1 is MGHRA and CDR2 is YSYEKL. The CDR3, as DNA: TGCGCCAGCAGCCAAGGAAACAGGGTTTCCTACGAGCAGTACTTC. Its translation is CASSQGNRVSYEQYF.

The chain joins TRBV18 to TRBJ1-6, with D maybe TRBD1 (5 bases). Between the trimmed V and J ends, which lost 3 bases and 10 bases, there was a span of 16 bases. The CDR3 consists of 15 residues. Germline V lookup: CDR1 KGHSH, CDR2 LQKENI. CDR3 amino acids: CASSPAGGGKSPLHF. DNA for the CDR3: TGTGCCAGCTCACCGGCCGGGGGGGGAAAGTCACCCCTCCACTTT.

As concerns this clone: A junction boundary mismatches the germline segment, possibly from a read error. The chain is built from TRBV12-5 and TRBJ2-3, with D perhaps being TRBD1 or TRBD2 (5 bases each). This CDR3 is built from 11 residues. Germline loops: CDR1 LGHNT, CDR2 FRNRAP. This CDR3 reads CTTGAEDTQYF. The CDR3 nucleotides read TGCACTACCGGGGCTGAAGATACGCAGTATTTT. Full variable domain (rest looked up from reference TRBV12-5 and TRBJ2-3): DARVTQTPRHKVTEMGQEVTMRCQPILGHNTVFWYRQTMMQGLELLAYFRNRAPLDDSGMPKDRFSAEMPDATLATLKIQPSEPRDSAVYFCTTGAEDTQYFGPGTRLTVL.

The rearrangement uses TRBV4-2 and TRBJ2-6; 11 positions match TRBD1. From germline, CDR1 is LGHNA and CDR2 YNFKEQ. The CDR3 extends over 19 amino acids. V shed 1 base and J 3 bases; nucleotides not matched to a gene: 8. The CDR3 nucleotides read TGTGCCAGCAGCCAAGCCCTAGGGACAGGGGGTCTTGGGGCCAACGTCCTGACTTTC. Its protein is CASSQALGTGGLGANVLTF.

This clone has just a few counts. This chain joins TRBV19 and TRBJ1-1; no firm D call. The CDR3 sequence is 13 residues long. Germline-derived CDR1 and CDR2 are LNHDA and SQIVND (reference sequence). V gave up 9 bases and J gave up 4 bases, with 15 bases separating them. DNA for the CDR3: TGTGCCAGCGCCCTATGGGGAATCACTGAAGCTTTCTTT. This codes for CASALWGITEAFF. The variable domain in full, completed from reference TRBV19 and TRBJ1-1, reads DGGITQSPKYLFRKEGQNVTLSCEQNLNHDAMYWYRQDPGQGLRLIYYSQIVNDFQKGDIAEGYSVSREKKESFPLTVTSAQKNPTAFYLCASALWGITEAFFGQGTRLTVV.

The J gene is TRBJ1-5, the V gene TRBV28, with TRBD1 identical over 8 bases. The CDR3 is 15 amino acids. V lost 7 bases to trimming and J lost 6 bases; unmatched junction nucleotides: 11. Germline values: CDR1 MDHEN, CDR2 SYDVKM. CDR3 sequence reads: CASTEPPGGIQPQHF. Written as DNA, the CDR3 is TGTGCCAGCACCGAACCCCCAGGGGGCATTCAGCCCCAGCATTTT.

The chain combines TRBV30 with TRBJ2-3; no definite D call. The CDR3 consists of 17 residues. The V gene lost 1 base and the J gene lost 3 bases, with 20 bases spanning the gap. Germline assignment: CDR1 GTSNPN and CDR2 SVGIG (reference sequence). CDR3 bases: TGTGCCTGGAGTGGGGCAACGGCGTTCCCTTGGACAGATACGCAGTATTTT. Translating gives CAWSGATAFPWTDTQYF.

J is TRBJ1-1 and V is TRBV5-1; D might be TRBD1 (5 bases). The CDR3 totals 12 residues. The germline V gene has CDR1 SGHRS and CDR2 YFSETQ. The V end was cut by 3 bases, the J end by 8 bases, with 11 bases between. This chain's CDR3 is CASSSGTLEAFF. CDR3 sequence (DNA): TGCGCCAGCAGCTCCGGGACTCTCGAAGCTTTCTTT.

J is TRBJ1-1 and V is TRBV28, with 12 bases fitting TRBD1. CDR3 length equals 14 residues. V gave up 5 bases and J gave up 9 bases; unmatched junction bases: 7. Germline V CDR1 and CDR2: MDHEN, SYDVKM. DNA of the CDR3: TGTGCCAGCAGTCAACCGGGACAGGGGGCGCAAGCTTTCTTT. Translating it yields CASSQPGQGAQAFF.

This clone came up a few times. The chain carries TRBV30 and TRBJ1-2; D is uncertain. V gave up 0 bases and J gave up 8 bases, with 10 bases separating them. Germline V gene sequence: CDR1 GTSNPN, CDR2 SVGIG (reference sequence). The CDR3 runs to 12 residues. CDR3 amino acids: CAWSVGLGGYTF. The CDR3 nucleotides read TGTGCCTGGAGTGTAGGCCTTGGCGGCTACACCTTC.

V is TRBV5-1 and J is TRBJ2-3; TRBD2 might be the D (6 bases). Germline lookup yields CDR1 SGHRS and CDR2 YFSETQ. The CDR3 has 17 amino acids. V dropped 0 bases and J dropped 2 bases, with 16 bases sitting between them. Here the CDR3 reads CASSLARGVPPTDTQYF. DNA for the CDR3: TGCGCCAGCAGCTTGGCCCGCGGGGTCCCCCCCACAGATACGCAGTATTTT.

The genes are TRBV19 and TRBJ1-1; D remains ambiguous. The CDR3 is made up of 14 amino acids. Trimming removed 7 bases at V and 5 bases at J, with 17 bases between. Germline V gene lookup returns CDR1 LNHDA and CDR2 SQIVND (reference sequence). CDR3 protein: CASKADWAGTEAFF. Here the CDR3 DNA reads TGTGCCAGTAAAGCGGACTGGGCCGGGACTGAAGCTTTCTTT.

V gene TRBV5-1 combines with J gene TRBJ1-1, with D perhaps TRBD1 (5 bases). The CDR3 consists of 14 residues. Looked up from germline, CDR1 is SGHRS and CDR2 is YFSETQ. V lost 0 bases to trimming and J lost 2 bases, with 8 bases between them. Here the CDR3 DNA reads TGCGCCAGCAGCTTGGCAGGGACCAACACTGAAGCTTTCTTT. Protein: CASSLAGTNTEAFF.

This clone was seen a handful of times. The rearrangement joins TRBV19 to TRBJ1-5; a possible D gene is TRBD1 (5 bases). V gave up 4 bases and J gave up 0 bases, with 13 bases separating them. The CDR3 is made up of 16 amino acids. Germline V gives CDR1 LNHDA, CDR2 SQIVND (reference sequence). For the CDR3, the DNA is TGTGCCAGTAGTACTTCTACGGGACGTAGCAATCAGCCCCAGCATTTT. Its protein is CASSTSTGRSNQPQHF.